The 13 T cell receptor beta chains reported below all come from one sample, sequenced in a study of control samples from healthy donors and cancer patients. Using immunoSEQ multiplex PCR, the repertoire was profiled, and TCRdb retains in-frame clones only, with some absent. Of 150,000 to 170,000 clones in the sample, 90% to 95% were seen once. Sequencing used blood. The source is a man between 35 and 55 years old in good health.

The gene calls are TRBV5-1 and TRBJ1-1, with D unresolved. Trimming shortened V by 0 bases and J by 3 bases, and 9 bases separated the two germline ends. This CDR3 is built from 14 residues. Germline V gene lookup returns CDR1 SGHRS and CDR2 YFSETQ. CDR3 in amino acids: CASSLASEDTEAFF. The CDR3 bases are TGCGCCAGCAGCTTGGCATCGGAGGACACTGAAGCTTTCTTT.

This clone has just one count. J is TRBJ1-2 and V is TRBV7-3; 8 positions agree with TRBD1. CDR1 is SGHTA, CDR2 FQGTGA, per germline. The V and J ends lost 5 bases and 8 bases, in that order; junction bases with no gene match: 7. There are 13 residues in the CDR3. The CDR3 sequence: CASSADRGGGYTF. CDR3 nucleotide sequence: TGTGCCAGCAGCGCCGACAGGGGTGGCGGCTACACCTTC.

The genes are TRBV28 and TRBJ2-7; D is uncertain. V was clipped by 7 bases and J by 3 bases, with 16 bases between them. From germline, CDR1 is MDHEN and CDR2 SYDVKM. The CDR3 totals 14 residues. CDR3 protein: CASISFERRYEQYF. CDR3 sequence (DNA): TGTGCCAGCATCAGTTTTGAACGCCGCTACGAGCAGTACTTC.

The genes are TRBV27 and TRBJ1-1; perhaps TRBD1 as D (5 bases). This CDR3 is built from 16 residues. The V and J ends lost 5 bases and 4 bases respectively, with 20 bases between them. CDR1 is MNHEY and CDR2 is SMNVEV in the germline V gene (reference sequence). The CDR3 region is CASSARRRGGGTEAFF. For the CDR3, the DNA is TGTGCCAGCAGTGCCCGACGGAGGGGCGGGGGCACTGAAGCTTTCTTT.

The V call is TRBV7-8, the J call TRBJ1-4; D not certain. V was trimmed by 5 bases and J by 0 bases, leaving 4 bases between them. Germline values: CDR1 SGHVS, CDR2 FQNEAQ. CDR3 size: 13 residues. Written as DNA, the CDR3 is TGTGCCAGCAGCCCTTCAACTAATGAAAAACTGTTTTTT. Its protein product is CASSPSTNEKLFF.

V gene TRBV30 combines with J gene TRBJ1-1; possibly TRBD1 for D (6 bases). With 1 base removed from V and 1 base from J, the gap between germline ends came to 10 bases. CDR1 is GTSNPN, CDR2 SVGIG, per germline (reference sequence). The CDR3 is made up of 14 amino acids. CDR3 nucleotides: TGTGCCTGGAGTGCGTTCAGGGGGAACACTGAAGCTTTCTTT. Translated, it gives CAWSAFRGNTEAFF.

This chain joins TRBV18 and TRBJ1-2; no firm D call. The CDR3 runs 14 residues. Trimming took 3 bases from V and 2 from J, leaving 10 bases between them. Germline V gene data show CDR1 as KGHSH and CDR2 as LQKENI. The CDR3 region is CASSPSSLNYGYTF. The CDR3 DNA sequence: TGTGCCAGCTCACCTTCCAGCCTAAACTATGGCTACACCTTC.

The chain combines TRBV5-1 with TRBJ2-2; 8 bases are a match to TRBD2. The CDR3 length is 16 residues. From germline, CDR1 is SGHRS and CDR2 YFSETQ. Trimming cost V 0 bases and J 3 bases; bases outside gene matches: 4. CDR3 nucleotide sequence: TGCGCCAGCAGCTTGGAGGTGACTAGCGACACCGGGGAGCTGTTTTTT. This translates into CASSLEVTSDTGELFF.

The chain links TRBV6-5 to TRBJ2-7; D unclear. Trimming shortened V by 7 bases and J by 3 bases, and 16 bases separated the two germline ends. The germline gives CDR1 MNHEY, CDR2 SVGAGI. CDR3 length equals 14 residues. CDR3 region: CASIPESGRYEQYF. The CDR3 nucleotides read TGTGCCAGCATCCCCGAATCCGGGCGCTACGAGCAGTACTTC.

CDR3 DNA sequence: TGTGCCACCAGCACGAGATCGAATCAGCCCCAGCATTTT. Translating gives CATSTRSNQPQHF. The chain combines TRBV15 with TRBJ1-5; D gene ambiguous. CDR1 LNHNV and CDR2 YYDKDF come from the germline V gene (reference sequence). The CDR3 consists of 13 residues. Trimming took off 4 bases at V and 4 bases at J, with 8 bases between the two ends.

The V call is TRBV5-6, the J call TRBJ1-5; TRBD1 is a possible D gene (5 bases). The germline gives CDR1 SGHDT, CDR2 YYEEEE. Trimming removed 4 bases from V and 0 bases from J, with 14 bases in between. This CDR3 is built from 16 residues. The CDR3 DNA follows: TGTGCCAGCAGCGCTTCGACAGACCTTAGCAATCAGCCCCAGCATTTT. Protein: CASSASTDLSNQPQHF.

The chain employs TRBV4-1 and TRBJ2-5, with D possibly matching TRBD1 (5 bases). The CDR3 length is 14 residues. CDR1 MGHRA and CDR2 YSYEKL come from the germline V gene. V dropped 6 bases and J dropped 4 bases, with 15 bases sitting between them. CDR3 in amino acids: CASRLARAAETQYF. The CDR3 region has the DNA TGCGCCAGCAGGCTGGCCAGGGCCGCAGAGACCCAGTACTTC.

J is TRBJ1-5 and V is TRBV19; 8 bases align to TRBD1. The CDR3 runs to 13 residues. CDR1 is LNHDA, CDR2 SQIVND, per germline (reference sequence). V gave up 6 bases and J gave up 7 bases; unmatched junction bases: 5. In nucleotides, the CDR3 is TGTGCCAGTAGCCGGACAGGGTGGCAGCCCCAGCATTTT. Translating it yields CASSRTGWQPQHF.